The 18 T cell receptor beta chains below come from one sample, sequenced in a study of blood T cell repertoires in COVID-19. Assay: immunoSEQ multiplex PCR; the TCRdb copy retains only in-frame clones and omits some. The data show 490,000 or so clones, 88% seen once. Sequenced sample: PBMCs or T cells enriched from blood (not recorded which). The receptor source for this set is a middle-aged woman who had recovered from COVID-19.

A note on this clone: Additional DNA sequences in this sample encode the identical CDR3. The V gene is TRBV5-1, the J gene TRBJ2-5; 13 nucleotides agree with TRBD2. The CDR3 spans 15 residues. Trimming at V came to 0 bases and at J to 4 bases, leaving 0 bases not matched to a gene. Germline CDR1 is SGHRS and CDR2 is YFSETQ. CDR3 residues: CASSLGLAGGETQYF. In nucleotides, the CDR3 is TGCGCCAGCAGCTTGGGACTAGCGGGAGGAGAGACCCAGTACTTC.

The CDR3 DNA is TGTGCCAGCAGTCCCCCCACTACCACCCCGAGCACTGAAGCTTTCTTT. This encodes CASSPPTTTPSTEAFF. The chain combines TRBV28 with TRBJ1-1, with D unresolved. CDR3 length: 16 amino acids. Germline assignment: CDR1 MDHEN and CDR2 SYDVKM. V was cut by 5 bases and J by 4 bases, with 20 bases left in between.

The rearrangement uses TRBV5-6 and TRBJ2-1, with 10 bases that match TRBD1. CDR3 length equals 14 residues. Germline CDR1 and CDR2: SGHDT and YYEEEE. The V segment lost 4 bases and the J segment 9 bases; nucleotides outside the gene matches: 7. The CDR3 DNA is TGTGCCAGCAGCGGACGGACAGGGGGAGGTGAGCAGTTCTTC. This gives the protein CASSGRTGGGEQFF.

This CDR3 reads CSALGLAGYEQFF. The CDR3 DNA reads TGCAGCGCCCTAGGACTAGCGGGATATGAGCAGTTCTTC. V is TRBV29-1 and J is TRBJ2-1, with 12 positions matching TRBD2. In germline, CDR1 is SQVTM, CDR2 ANQGSEA. J gave up 8 bases and V 7 bases, and 6 bases lay outside the gene matches. The CDR3 contains 13 residues.

CDR3 in amino acids: CASSFGQGVAKNIQYF. The CDR3 nucleotides are TGTGCCAGCAGCTTTGGACAGGGTGTAGCCAAAAACATTCAGTACTTC. V and J are TRBV7-2 and TRBJ2-4; TRBD1 matches at 8 bases. The CDR3 has 16 residues. CDR1 is SGHTA and CDR2 is FQGNSA in the germline V gene. V gave up 3 bases and J gave up 0 bases; unmatched junction bases: 4. Based on the CDR3 plus reference TRBV7-2 and TRBJ2-4, the full variable domain is GAGVSQSPSNKVTEKGKDVELRCDPISGHTALYWYRQSLGQGLEFLIYFQGNSAPDKSGLPSDRFSAERTGGSVSTLTIQRTQQEDSAVYLCASSFGQGVAKNIQYFGAGTRLSVL.

The gene calls are TRBV4-3 and TRBJ1-2; D remains ambiguous. The V end was cut by 0 bases, the J end by 7 bases, with 18 bases between. CDR3 length: 16 amino acids. Germline-derived CDR1 and CDR2 are LGHNA and YSLEER. The CDR3 region is CASSQDPGGGFLGYTF. CDR3 nucleotide sequence: TGCGCCAGCAGCCAAGATCCCGGCGGTGGATTCCTTGGCTACACCTTC.

The chain has TRBV29-1 and TRBJ2-1; 10 bases line up with TRBD2. This CDR3 is built from 17 residues. The germline V gene has CDR1 SQVTM and CDR2 ANQGSEA. J lost 0 bases, V lost 6 bases, and 11 bases had no gene match. This chain's CDR3 is CSVTATIAGGSYNEQFF. Written as DNA, the CDR3 is TGCAGCGTGACCGCAACCATAGCGGGAGGCTCCTACAATGAGCAGTTCTTC.

V usage is TRBV7-2 and J usage is TRBJ2-7; a weak D match, TRBD2 (6 bases). Germline V lookup: CDR1 SGHTA, CDR2 FQGNSA. The CDR3 runs 12 residues. Trimming left V 4 bases short and J 7 bases short, with 11 bases between. CDR3 residues: CASSSGRGEQYF. Written as DNA, the CDR3 is TGTGCCAGCAGCTCGGGCCGGGGGGAGCAGTACTTC.

V usage is TRBV6-1 and J usage is TRBJ2-5; 9 nucleotides line up with TRBD1. Unmatched junction bases numbered 9, after V lost 3 bases and J lost 7 bases. This CDR3 region has 15 residues. Germline-derived CDR1 and CDR2 are MNHNS and SASEGT. CDR3 sequence: CASSDRDRVVMTQYF. Here the CDR3 DNA reads TGTGCCAGCAGTGACCGGGACAGGGTCGTAATGACCCAGTACTTC.

The J gene is TRBJ2-3, the V gene TRBV7-9; D is unclear. The CDR3 loop spans 14 amino acids. Germline loops: CDR1 SEHNR, CDR2 FQNEAQ (reference sequence). V dropped 5 bases and J dropped 0 bases, with 9 bases sitting between them. CDR3 nucleotide sequence: TGTGCCAGCAGCCCCCGTCGGAGCACAGATACGCAGTATTTT. Protein sequence: CASSPRRSTDTQYF.

The V gene is TRBV27, the J gene TRBJ1-1; no clear D. Trimming cost V 5 bases and J 5 bases, with 12 bases left between them. CDR3 length equals 13 residues. The germline V gene has CDR1 MNHEY and CDR2 SMNVEV (reference sequence). CDR3 bases: TGTGCCAGCAGTGATCCTAGTCGGACTGAAGCTTTCTTT. Its translation: CASSDPSRTEAFF.

This clone has a handful of counts. This sequence joins TRBV18 and TRBJ2-2; 10 nucleotides match TRBD1. CDR3 size: 14 residues. The germline CDR1 and CDR2 sequences are KGHSH and LQKENI. The junction had 3 bases not matched to a gene; V was cut back by 6 bases and J by 5 bases. The CDR3 bases are TGTGCCAGCTCCGGACAGGGGGGAACCGGGGAGCTGTTTTTT. Translated, it gives CASSGQGGTGELFF. Filled out from reference TRBV18 and TRBJ2-2, the complete variable domain reads NAGVMQNPRHLVRRRGQEARLRCSPMKGHSHVYWYRQLPEEGLKFMVYLQKENIIDESGMPKERFSAEFPKEGPSILRIQQVVRGDSAAYFCASSGQGGTGELFFGEGSRLTVL.

The CDR3: CASSLLTGPLNEQFF. The CDR3 nucleotides are TGTGCCAGCAGTTTATTGACAGGACCCCTTAATGAGCAGTTCTTC. The chain links TRBV27 to TRBJ2-1, with D perhaps matching TRBD1 (6 bases). This CDR3 has 15 amino acids. V gave up 1 base and J gave up 7 bases, with 14 bases separating them. Germline V gene lookup returns CDR1 MNHEY and CDR2 SMNVEV (reference sequence).

The chain employs TRBV6-5 and TRBJ1-1, with unresolved D. Germline V lookup: CDR1 MNHEY, CDR2 SVGAGI. V dropped 10 bases and J dropped 2 bases, with 20 bases sitting between them. The CDR3 spans 15 residues. CDR3 nucleotide sequence: TGTGCCACCCACGCATCTAGCGGGATTAACACTGAAGCTTTCTTT. Translating gives CATHASSGINTEAFF.

The rearrangement links TRBV11-3 to TRBJ1-1; 9 bases line up with TRBD1. Trimming cost V 9 bases and J 0 bases; bases outside gene matches: 5. The CDR3 runs 14 residues. Germline CDR1 is SGHNT and CDR2 is YENEEA. DNA of the CDR3: TGTGCCAGTATGGACAGGGGAATGAACACTGAAGCTTTCTTT. Encoded protein: CASMDRGMNTEAFF.

The CDR3 here is CASSIQGWGYGYTF. In DNA, the CDR3 is TGTGCCAGCAGCATACAGGGTTGGGGCTATGGCTACACCTTC. V usage is TRBV5-5 and J usage is TRBJ1-2; D may be TRBD1 (6 bases). This CDR3 is 14 amino acids long. From germline, CDR1 is SGHKS and CDR2 YYEKEE (reference sequence). V was shortened by 4 bases and J by 4 bases, with 14 bases between the two germline ends. The variable domain in full, with the rest retrieved from reference TRBV5-5 and TRBJ1-2, is DAGVTQSPTHLIKTRGQQVTLRCSPISGHKSVSWYQQVLGQGPQFIFQYYEKEERGRGNFPDRFSARQFPNYSSELNVNALLLGDSALYLCASSIQGWGYGYTFGSGTRLTVV.

The rearrangement joins TRBV28 to TRBJ2-7; 9 nucleotides agree with TRBD2. This CDR3 has 15 residues. Germline CDR1 is MDHEN and CDR2 is SYDVKM. V was clipped by 6 bases and J by 0 bases; unmatched bases: 6. The CDR3 nucleotides read TGTGCCAGCAGATTTAGCGGGAGTGTCTCCTACGAGCAGTACTTC. Residues: CASRFSGSVSYEQYF.

This clone was detected once. The gene calls are TRBV7-2 and TRBJ1-1; weak D call: TRBD1 (6 bases). The CDR3 runs to 14 residues. V was pared by 5 bases and J by 4 bases, with 14 bases between. Germline CDR1 and CDR2: SGHTA and FQGNSA. This chain's CDR3 is CASSTGRVVTEAFF. As DNA, the CDR3 is TGTGCCAGCAGCACAGGGCGGGTGGTCACTGAAGCTTTCTTT.